The text below deals with one T cell receptor (beta chain). The sample originates from a study of T cells in Graves' hyperthyroidism and ophthalmopathy. CDR3 length: 19 amino acids. Germline V gene data show CDR1 as SNHLY and CDR2 as FYNNEI. With 4 bases removed from V and 2 bases from J, the gap between germline ends came to 25 bases. Authors of the study amplified TCR beta CDR3 regions from RNA transcripts. The TCR CDR3 was amplified in a first-round RT-PCR using the HTBI primer set. TCRdb re-analysed the multiplex PCR reads in MiXCR, keeping a single row per CDR3 protein. The top ten clones hold roughly 8% of a sample with about 420,000 distinct CDR3 sequences, less than 20% of them seen once.

The source of this sequence is a young woman with Graves' hyperthyroidism. The sample was blood. This chain uses TRBV2 with TRBJ2-3, with D perhaps matching TRBD2 (5 bases). The CDR3 loop is CASSGFVTGVWGYTDTQYF. CDR3 nucleotides: TGTGCCAGCAGTGGATTTGTTACCGGGGTTTGGGGTTACACAGATACGCAGTATTTT.